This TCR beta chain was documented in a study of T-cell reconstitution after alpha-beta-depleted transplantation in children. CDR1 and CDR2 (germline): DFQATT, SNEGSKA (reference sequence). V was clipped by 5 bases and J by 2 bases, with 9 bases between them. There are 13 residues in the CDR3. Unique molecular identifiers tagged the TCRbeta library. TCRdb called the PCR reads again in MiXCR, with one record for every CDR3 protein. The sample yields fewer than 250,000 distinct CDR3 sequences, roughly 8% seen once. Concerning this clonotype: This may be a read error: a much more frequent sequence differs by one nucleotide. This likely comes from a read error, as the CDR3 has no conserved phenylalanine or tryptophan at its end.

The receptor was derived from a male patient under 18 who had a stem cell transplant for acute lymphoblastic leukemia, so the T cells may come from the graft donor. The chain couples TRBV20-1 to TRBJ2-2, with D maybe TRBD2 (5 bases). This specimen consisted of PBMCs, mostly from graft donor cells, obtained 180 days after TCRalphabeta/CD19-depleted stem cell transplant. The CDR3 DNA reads TGCAGTGCTCGCGGGCCAAACACCGGGGAGCTGTTTTCT. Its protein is CSARGPNTGELFS.